This entry describes one T cell receptor (beta chain). Its antigen is unknown. Measured with immunoSEQ multiplex PCR; TCRdb has only the in-frame clones, and not every one. The sample contains 6,500 to 9,000 clones, roughly 90% of which appear only once. This sample stems from a study of chemoradiotherapy in HPV16-positive cancers. General study results and limits: For HPV16-positive patients, expanding HPV-responsive T cells associated with longer recurrence-free survival. Candidate HPV-specific clones and E7-related TCR motifs grew in tumor during treatment.

V lost 4 bases and J lost 16; bases outside the gene matches: 1. Germline V gene data show CDR1 as SGHTA and CDR2 as FQGNSA. The CDR3 loop spans 11 amino acids. The V gene is TRBV7-2, the J gene TRBJ2-1; TRBD2 matches 13 bases. The sequence came from a human donor with HPV-associated anogenital cancer. The material was tumor tissue, obtained from a patient who underwent chemoradiotherapy. Here the CDR3 reads CASSSGLAGFF. In nucleotides, the CDR3 is TGTGCCAGCAGCTCGGGACTAGCGGGATTCTTC.